This T cell receptor beta chain was captured by sequencing in a study of T cells expressing NK-cell markers. The overall study: Seven sequenced donors out of eight were HCMV-seropositive, one seronegative.

TCRdb re-called the 5' RACE reads; one entry per CDR3 protein, DNA not given. The listing records 250,000 to 300,000 distinct CDR3 sequences. CDR3 length: 17 residues. Germline assignment: CDR1 SGHRS and CDR2 YFSETQ. Notes on this clonotype: Its antigen is undetermined.

Overall study findings and caveats: Several donors showed dominant NKG2C+ clonotypes comprising about 1.0-7.5% of their CD8+ T cells.

This rearrangement joins TRBV5-1 to TRBJ1-1; TCRdb outputs TRBD1, but without DNA this stays unchecked. The TCR comes from a woman aged 18 to 69 in good health. Sample: blood T cells: a sorted CD56 or NKG2C T cell subset, CD4+ or CD8+ T cells, or bulk PBMC T cells (not recorded which). The CDR3 reads CASRDGGPFNMNTEAFF.